This T cell receptor beta chain was identified in a study of T cell responses to AZD1222 COVID-19 vaccine. The overall study: Pooling was applied to second doses at about 4 or about 12 weeks. Study results and limitations: Seropositive status at baseline applied to only 6 or 7 AZD1222 recipients. Nearly half of the spike-specific TCRs reportedly recognize variant regions that carry no mutations.

The data were produced by immunoSEQ multiplex PCR, yet TCRdb's version contains in-frame clones alone and is incomplete. Of some 140,000 clones listed, roughly nine tenths are singletons. About this clone: The antigen remains unidentified.

The CDR3 covers 16 residues. The germline CDR1 and CDR2 sequences are SQVTM and ANQGSEA. Trimming at V came to 4 bases and at J to 2 bases, leaving 11 bases not matched to a gene. This material consisted of peripheral blood, taken on day 0 of AZD1222 vaccination. V usage is TRBV29-1 and J usage is TRBJ2-5; TRBD2 aligns across 9 bases. This clonotype was obtained from an adult in good health. The DNA of the CDR3 is TGCAGCGTTGTAAGGCGACTAGCGGTATTACAAGAGACCCAGTACTTC. This codes for CSVVRRLAVLQETQYF.